What follows are 18 T cell receptor beta chains derived from one specimen sequenced in a study of blood T cell repertoires in COVID-19. The table came from immunoSEQ multiplex PCR; TCRdb's copy has only in-frame clones and leaves some out. The data show around 200,000 clones, 60% to 85% seen once. Sample: peripheral blood. The receptors were gathered from a woman aged 70-85 years with acute or convalescent COVID-19.

The chain uses TRBV19 and TRBJ2-3; a weak D match, TRBD2 (6 bases). The CDR3 runs 15 residues. In germline, CDR1 is LNHDA, CDR2 SQIVND (reference sequence). V lost 5 bases and J lost 0, with 12 bases in between. The CDR3 loop reads CASSPRTTSTDTQYF. Written as DNA, the CDR3 is TGTGCCAGTAGTCCTCGGACTACAAGCACAGATACGCAGTATTTT.

This chain connects TRBV7-2 to TRBJ2-1; TRBD2 matches at 11 bases. Germline V lookup: CDR1 SGHTA, CDR2 FQGNSA. The V and J ends lost 2 bases and 8 bases, in that order; junction bases with no gene match: 8. CDR3 length equals 16 residues. CDR3 protein: CASSLNPSGRTDEQFF. CDR3 DNA: TGTGCCAGCAGCTTAAATCCTAGCGGGAGGACTGATGAGCAGTTCTTC.

The CDR3 coding sequence is TGTGCCAGCAGCTATGACAGGGATGGGGGACAAGAGACCCAGTACTTC. Residues: CASSYDRDGGQETQYF. This sequence joins TRBV7-8 and TRBJ2-5; TRBD1 matches 7 bases. CDR3 length: 16 residues. V was pared by 4 bases and J by 2 bases, with 10 bases of the junction left unmatched. CDR1 is SGHVS and CDR2 is FQNEAQ in the germline V gene.

The chain uses TRBV3-1 (or the pseudogene TRBV3-2) and TRBJ2-7; TRBD1 agrees at 9 bases. CDR3 size: 16 residues. The V gene's germline CDR1 is LGHDT and CDR2 YNNKEL (reference sequence). The J segment lost 1 base and the V segment lost 1 base, leaving 5 bases of the junction unmatched. CDR3 amino acids: CASSQAGQGGSYEQYF. Written as DNA, the CDR3 is TGTGCCAGCAGCCAAGCGGGACAGGGAGGTTCCTACGAGCAGTACTTC.

The gene calls are TRBV10-2 and TRBJ2-5, with 8 bases matching TRBD2. The V gene end was trimmed by 6 bases and the J gene end by 1 base; junction bases not matched to a gene: 7. CDR1 and CDR2 (germline): WSHSY, SAAADI. CDR3 length: 15 residues. CDR3 sequence (DNA): TGCGCCAGCAGGGATAGCGGGAACATCCAAGAGACCCAGTACTTC. This encodes CASRDSGNIQETQYF.

The gene calls are TRBV24-1 and TRBJ2-7, with 10 positions matching TRBD2. Looked up from germline, CDR1 is KGHDR and CDR2 is SFDVKD. Trimming removed 3 bases from V and 3 bases from J; junction bases left unmatched: 4. The CDR3 runs to 15 residues. CDR3 DNA: TGTGCCACCAGTGATCCTTCTAGCGGGAGCTACGAGCAGTACTTC. Its protein is CATSDPSSGSYEQYF.

This clone was recorded once. CDR3 nucleotides: TGTGCCAGCAGTTTAGGGGGGGTCCAAGAGACCCAGTACTTC. It encodes CASSLGGVQETQYF. The V gene is TRBV27, the J gene TRBJ2-5, with 7 bases lining up with TRBD2. Looked up from germline, CDR1 is MNHEY and CDR2 is SMNVEV (reference sequence). The ends lost 2 bases at V and 1 base at J; junction bases unmatched: 1. The CDR3 has 14 residues.

The chain combines TRBV7-3 with TRBJ2-2; a possible D gene is TRBD1 (5 bases). The CDR3 has 13 residues. The germline CDR1 and CDR2 sequences are SGHTA and FQGTGA. The V gene lost 2 bases and the J gene lost 6 bases, with 7 bases spanning the gap. CDR3 nucleotides: TGTGCCAGCAGCTTACAGGGATCCGGGGAGCTGTTTTTT. Protein product: CASSLQGSGELFF. Variable domain in full (rest from reference TRBV7-3 and TRBJ2-2): GAGVSQTPSNKVTEKGKYVELRCDPISGHTALYWYRQSLGQGPEFLIYFQGTGAADDSGLPNDRFFAVRPEGSVSTLKIQRTERGDSAVYLCASSLQGSGELFFGEGSRLTVL.

The chain recombines TRBV7-2 with TRBJ2-1, with 8 nucleotides matching TRBD2. Germline values: CDR1 SGHTA, CDR2 FQGNSA. The CDR3 covers 16 residues. The junction had 6 bases not matched to a gene; V was cut back by 5 bases and J by 0 bases. The CDR3 spells CASSHLSGSSYNEQFF. The CDR3 bases are TGTGCCAGCAGCCACCTCAGCGGGAGCTCCTACAATGAGCAGTTCTTC.

This clone has a handful of counts. The rearrangement links TRBV9 to TRBJ2-2; tentative D call: TRBD2 (5 bases). V dropped 3 bases and J dropped 6 bases, with 12 bases sitting between them. This CDR3 spans 14 amino acids. CDR1 is SGDLS, CDR2 YYNGEE, per germline. CDR3: CASSARLPPGELFF. The CDR3 DNA is TGTGCCAGCAGCGCCCGACTACCACCCGGGGAGCTGTTTTTT. Variable domain in full (rest from reference TRBV9 and TRBJ2-2): DSGVTQTPKHLITATGQRVTLRCSPRSGDLSVYWYQQSLDQGLQFLIQYYNGEERAKGNILERFSAQQFPDLHSELNLSSLELGDSALYFCASSARLPPGELFFGEGSRLTVL.

This clone was seen a handful of times. The chain has TRBV5-1 and TRBJ2-5; 11 bases line up with TRBD2. The germline CDR1 and CDR2 sequences are SGHRS and YFSETQ. The CDR3 is made up of 15 amino acids. After removal of 3 bases from V and 5 bases from J, the junction contained 6 bases not matched to a gene. Here the CDR3 reads CASSYRLAGWETQYF. Here the CDR3 DNA reads TGCGCCAGCAGCTACCGACTAGCGGGATGGGAGACCCAGTACTTC. Full variable domain (rest looked up from reference TRBV5-1 and TRBJ2-5): KAGVTQTPRYLIKTRGQQVTLSCSPISGHRSVSWYQQTPGQGLQFLFEYFSETQRNKGNFPGRFSGRQFSNSRSEMNVSTLELGDSALYLCASSYRLAGWETQYFGPGTRLLVL.

The V call is TRBV2, the J call TRBJ2-5, with TRBD1 matching over 7 bases. Germline V CDR1 and CDR2: SNHLY, FYNNEI. The CDR3 length is 12 residues. The ends lost 8 bases at V and 4 bases at J; junction bases unmatched: 4. CDR3 DNA sequence: TGTGCCAGCGGTAGGGGGCGAGAGACCCAGTACTTC. Its translation: CASGRGRETQYF.

The V and J genes are TRBV27 and TRBJ2-7; 13 bases line up with TRBD2. V shed 5 bases and J 6 bases; nucleotides not matched to a gene: 16. This CDR3 has 18 amino acids. In germline, CDR1 is MNHEY, CDR2 SMNVEV (reference sequence). CDR3 protein: CASSNSGGVGLAGVEQYF. As DNA, the CDR3 is TGTGCCAGCAGTAACTCTGGGGGCGTAGGACTAGCGGGAGTCGAGCAGTACTTC.

The V and J genes are TRBV28 and TRBJ1-2, with 8 positions matching TRBD1. The CDR3 is 15 amino acids. Germline CDR1 MDHEN, CDR2 SYDVKM. With V trimmed by 5 bases and J by 3 bases, 8 bases remained unmatched. This CDR3 reads CASSRSGQVDYGYTF. CDR3 nucleotides: TGTGCCAGCAGTCGGTCGGGACAGGTTGACTATGGCTACACCTTC.

This clone was observed once. This chain links TRBV21-1 with TRBJ2-1; the listed D gene, TRBD1, was not tested against the DNA. TRBV21-1 is tagged as a pseudogene. CDR3 length equals 14 residues. The CDR3 loop reads CASSKSARGNEQFF. The CDR3 coding sequence is TGTGCCAGCAGCAAATCGGCTAGGGGGAATGAGCAGTTCTTC.

The genes are TRBV3-1 (or the pseudogene TRBV3-2) and TRBJ1-1; 8 nucleotides line up with TRBD1. Germline lookup yields CDR1 LGHDT and CDR2 YNNKEL (reference sequence). J lost 3 bases, V lost 7 bases, and 4 bases had no gene match. CDR3 length: 13 amino acids. CDR3 region: CASNDRGYTEAFF. Here the CDR3 DNA reads TGTGCCAGCAACGACAGGGGTTACACTGAAGCTTTCTTT.

A few counts support this clone. The CDR3 spells CASSIPSFLSGANVLTF. The CDR3 coding sequence is TGCGCCAGCAGTATCCCAAGCTTCCTCTCTGGGGCCAACGTCCTGACTTTC. This chain connects TRBV5-1 to TRBJ2-6; no firm D call. Germline values: CDR1 SGHRS, CDR2 YFSETQ. The CDR3 totals 17 residues. The ends were cut back, 5 bases at V and 0 bases at J, with 15 bases in the middle. Based on the CDR3 plus reference TRBV5-1 and TRBJ2-6, the full variable domain is KAGVTQTPRYLIKTRGQQVTLSCSPISGHRSVSWYQQTPGQGLQFLFEYFSETQRNKGNFPGRFSGRQFSNSRSEMNVSTLELGDSALYLCASSIPSFLSGANVLTFGAGSRLTVL.

The chain carries TRBV2 and TRBJ2-7, with D hard to call. Germline CDR1 SNHLY, CDR2 FYNNEI. V shed 6 bases and J shed 0 bases, with 6 bases lying between them. The CDR3 is made up of 12 amino acids. CDR3 sequence: CASRQSSYEQYF. CDR3 in DNA: TGTGCCAGCAGACAGAGCTCCTACGAGCAGTACTTC. The variable domain in full, with the rest retrieved from reference TRBV2 and TRBJ2-7, is EPEVTQTPSHQVTQMGQEVILRCVPISNHLYFYWYRQILGQKVEFLVSFYNNEISEKSEIFDDQFSVERPDGSNFTLKIRSTKLEDSAMYFCASRQSSYEQYFGPGTRLTVT.